A single sample gave rise to the 5 T cell receptor beta chains below, sequenced in a study of immune cell composition in non-small cell lung cancer. TCRdb's table, derived via immunoSEQ multiplex PCR, lists solely in-frame clones and lacks some. The data hold 4,500 to 6,000 clones, with over 55% observed a single time. Normal lung was sampled as far from the tumour as possible, at least 3 cm. Sequenced input: non-adjacent lung tissue. These receptors all come from a human donor with non-small cell lung cancer.

J is TRBJ1-5 and V is TRBV6-1; D is unresolved. Germline lookup yields CDR1 MNHNS and CDR2 SASEGT. The CDR3 length is 17 residues. The V gene lost 4 bases and the J gene lost 3 bases, with 19 bases spanning the gap. The CDR3 loop is CASSGRGGGLHNQPQHF. The CDR3 bases are TGTGCCAGCAGTGGACGTGGTGGAGGACTCCACAATCAGCCCCAGCATTTT.

The gene calls are TRBV7-6 and TRBJ2-3; 10 bases agree with TRBD2. The CDR3 sequence is 17 residues long. Per the germline V gene, CDR1 is SGHVS and CDR2 is FNYEAQ. V dropped 5 bases and J dropped 5; count of bases not matched to a gene: 13. The CDR3 region has the DNA TGTGCCAGCAGCCCACAGAGCGGGGGGGCCGGTGTAGATACGCAGTATTTT. Protein sequence: CASSPQSGGAGVDTQYF.

The chain has TRBV29-1 and TRBJ2-1; maybe TRBD2 (5 bases). Trimming stripped 5 bases from V and 9 bases from J, with 14 bases between. CDR1 is SQVTM, CDR2 ANQGSEA, per germline. This CDR3 is built from 12 residues. CDR3 bases: TGCAGCGTTTTACCAGTCGGGGTTGAGCAGTTCTTC. It translates to CSVLPVGVEQFF.

This chain links TRBV7-6 with TRBJ2-1; TRBD2 matches 13 bases. V was pared by 5 bases and J by 5 bases, with 6 bases of the junction left unmatched. This CDR3 is 16 amino acids long. Germline values: CDR1 SGHVS, CDR2 FNYEAQ. The CDR3 is CASSNGLAGANNEQFF. The CDR3, as DNA: TGTGCCAGCAGCAACGGACTAGCGGGAGCGAACAATGAGCAGTTCTTC.

The chain joins TRBV21-1 to TRBJ2-7; no check of the table's D call, TRBD1, against the DNA was made. TRBV21-1 is recorded as a pseudogene. The CDR3 spans 14 residues. The CDR3 sequence: CASSNRDRTYEQYF. CDR3 DNA: TGTGCCAGCAGCAACCGGGACAGAACCTACGAGCAGTACTTC.